This is a list of T cell receptor beta chains from one sample in a study of shared T cell receptors in the human thymus. The assay was immunoSEQ multiplex PCR, and TCRdb's table has in-frame clones only and misses some. Among about 380,000 clones listed, approximately 95% were seen once. The sequencing input was thymocytes. The receptors come from a human donor. The CDR3 runs from the conserved cysteine through the conserved F or W. Each record gives: J gene, D gene, clone size, V gene, CDR3 DNA, CDR3 protein. A D gene is named only where the DNA matches it firmly. Part of the rows lack a size; the others show once, few, many or a class for expanded clones.

>TRBJ1-2|-|-|TRBV19
TGTGCCAGTAGTCCGCTGGGGGACTATGGCTACACCTTC
CASSPLGDYGYTF
>TRBJ2-3|-|-|TRBV7-6
TGTGCCAGCAGCCCCGATATCCTATTTTTGCGAACGACTAGCACAGATACGCAGTATTTT
CASSPDILFLRTTSTDTQYF
>TRBJ1-2|-|-|TRBV9
TGTGCCAGCAGCAACGGACAGACCCTAGGCTATGGCTACACCTTC
CASSNGQTLGYGYTF
>TRBJ1-2|-|-|TRBV28
TGTGCCAGCAGTTTCGGGGCAGACGGCTACACCTTC
CASSFGADGYTF
>TRBJ1-3|TRBD1|-|TRBV6-1
TGTGCCCTTACTCCGGGGACAGGGTCTGGAAACACCATATATTTT
CALTPGTGSGNTIYF
>TRBJ1-1|-|-|TRBV14
TGTGCCAGCAGCCCTCTCAGTGGGGTGAACACTGAAGCTTTCTTT
CASSPLSGVNTEAFF
>TRBJ2-1|-|-|TRBV7-3
TGTGCCAGCAGCTTATTCCCCCCGGGCGCGGAGCTGGACAATGAGCAGTTCTTC
CASSLFPPGAELDNEQFF
>TRBJ1-2|TRBD1|-|TRBV27
TGTGCCAGCAGTTTGATGGGGCAGGGGGATGGCTACACCTTC
CASSLMGQGDGYTF
>TRBJ1-5|TRBD1|-|TRBV19
TGTGCCAGCGACTCGGGACAGTTGACCAATCAGCCCCAGCATTTT
CASDSGQLTNQPQHF
>TRBJ2-4|TRBD1|-|TRBV19
TGTGCCAGTAGCGGACAGGGGGGGTCAAGTGGCATTCAGTACTTC
CASSGQGGSSGIQYF
>TRBJ2-7|TRBD2|-|TRBV7-9
TGTGCCAGCAGCTTAGCGGGACTAGCGGGAGATCCCGCCTACGAGCAGTACTTC
CASSLAGLAGDPAYEQYF
>TRBJ2-7|TRBD2|once|TRBV12-5
TGTGCTAGTGGTCCCCTGGTTCCTAGCGGATCCTACGAGCAGTACTTC
CASGPLVPSGSYEQYF
>TRBJ2-7|TRBD1|-|TRBV28
TGTGCCAGCAGTTCGGCAAACAGGGGACACCGCTTATACGAGCAGTACTTC
CASSSANRGHRLYEQYF
>TRBJ1-5|TRBD1|-|TRBV28
TGTGCCAGCAGTCCAACGTGGGACAGGGATGTTTGCAATCAGCCCCAGCATTTT
CASSPTWDRDVCNQPQHF
>TRBJ2-5|-|-|TRBV9
TGTGCCAGCAGCGTAGCCCCCAGACAAATCCAAGAGACCCAGTACTTC
CASSVAPRQIQETQYF
>TRBJ1-1|-|-|TRBV15
TGTGCCACCAGCAGGGACCCTGGGTTGACTGAAGCTTTCTTT
CATSRDPGLTEAFF